These 32 T cell receptor beta chains were sequenced from one sample in a study of T cell responses to AZD1222 COVID-19 vaccine. Clones were sequenced by immunoSEQ multiplex PCR, and TCRdb holds only the in-frame ones, with some missing. This table holds about 100,000 clones, about 85% found once. Sequenced material: peripheral blood, taken on day 0 of AZD1222 vaccination. These receptors were collected from an adult in good health.

The chain carries TRBV29-1 and TRBJ1-2, with 8 bases aligning to TRBD1. Trimming cost V 5 bases and J 0 bases; bases outside gene matches: 2. Germline V gives CDR1 SQVTM, CDR2 ANQGSEA. This CDR3 comprises 13 residues. This chain's CDR3 is CSVWTGTNYGYTF. CDR3 nucleotides: TGCAGCGTTTGGACAGGGACTAACTATGGCTACACCTTC.

The DNA of the CDR3 is TGTGCCAGCAGTTTTGAGGAGGGGGTCGTCGAGCCCCAGCATTTT. Its translation is CASSFEEGVVEPQHF. The chain uses TRBV28 and TRBJ1-5; D is possibly TRBD1 (6 bases). This CDR3 region has 15 residues. Per the germline V gene, CDR1 is MDHEN and CDR2 is SYDVKM. Trimming left V 3 bases short and J 8 bases short, with 17 bases between. The full variable domain, its missing parts supplied by reference TRBV28 and TRBJ1-5, is DVKVTQSSRYLVKRTGEKVFLECVQDMDHENMFWYRQDPGLGLRLIYFSYDVKMKEKGDIPEGYSVSREKKERFSLILESASTNQTSMYLCASSFEEGVVEPQHFGDGTRLSIL.

The chain carries TRBV7-2 and TRBJ1-3; D is possibly TRBD1 (5 bases). This CDR3 has 19 amino acids. Between the trimmed V and J ends, which lost 1 base and 4 bases, there was a span of 23 bases. CDR1 SGHTA and CDR2 FQGNSA come from the germline V gene. The CDR3 bases are TGTGCCAGCAGCTTAGACCGGGCAGGGACGTGGCAGGCAGGAAACACCATATATTTT. It is translated as CASSLDRAGTWQAGNTIYF.

The chain uses TRBV27 and TRBJ1-2, with D possibly being TRBD1 (6 bases). CDR3 length: 14 residues. Germline loops: CDR1 MNHEY, CDR2 SMNVEV (reference sequence). V gave up 7 bases and J gave up 5 bases, with 17 bases separating them. The CDR3 region has the DNA TGTGCCAGCACTTACGCCGGGGGCCGATATGGCTACACCTTC. It encodes CASTYAGGRYGYTF.

The chain combines TRBV5-4 with TRBJ1-1; 7 nucleotides line up with TRBD1. The germline CDR1 and CDR2 sequences are SGHNT and YYREEE (reference sequence). The trim removed 2 bases at V and 3 bases at J, leaving 4 bases unmatched. This CDR3 spans 14 amino acids. The DNA of the CDR3 is TGTGCCAGCAGCTTACCCAGGGGGGACACTGAAGCTTTCTTT. Translated, it gives CASSLPRGDTEAFF.

DNA of the CDR3: TGTGCCAGCAGCTTAGGTCCGGGTATCAATGAGCAGTTCTTC. Translating gives CASSLGPGINEQFF. V is TRBV11-2 and J is TRBJ2-1; D gene ambiguous. V was clipped by 1 base and J by 6 bases, with 10 bases between them. Germline CDR1 reads SGHAT; CDR2 reads FQNNGV. The CDR3 length is 14 residues.

This clone has a single count. J is TRBJ1-6 and V is TRBV11-3, with 7 bases fitting TRBD1. The CDR3 has 15 amino acids. With 3 bases clipped from V and 4 bases from J, the junction kept 3 bases outside the gene matches. The germline gives CDR1 SGHNT, CDR2 YENEEA. CDR3 sequence: CASSLGQLYNSPLHF. CDR3 in DNA: TGTGCCAGCAGCTTGGGACAGCTGTATAATTCACCCCTCCACTTT.

The chain uses TRBV4-3 and TRBJ2-7; 8 bases map to TRBD2. The V segment lost 0 bases and the J segment 3 bases; nucleotides outside the gene matches: 7. Germline loops: CDR1 LGHNA, CDR2 YSLEER. The CDR3 is 16 amino acids. CDR3 sequence reads: CASSQEFSGVGYEQYF. CDR3 sequence (DNA): TGCGCCAGCAGCCAAGAATTTAGCGGGGTCGGCTACGAGCAGTACTTC.

This chain uses TRBV6-5 with TRBJ1-5, with D unresolved. The V end lost 8 bases, the J end lost 4 bases, and 6 bases lay between the germline ends. Germline CDR1 and CDR2: MNHEY and SVGAGI. CDR3 size: 11 residues. Here the CDR3 reads CASGLNQPQHF. In DNA, the CDR3 is TGTGCCAGCGGTTTAAATCAGCCCCAGCATTTT.

The rearrangement uses TRBV27 and TRBJ1-6; TRBD1 might be the D (6 bases). CDR1 is MNHEY, CDR2 SMNVEV, per germline (reference sequence). The CDR3 has 14 amino acids. Trimming cost V 7 bases and J 7 bases, with 14 bases left between them. As DNA, the CDR3 is TGTGCCAGCACCATAACAGGGAAAAATTCACCCCTCCACTTT. Protein: CASTITGKNSPLHF.

The genes are TRBV10-3 and TRBJ2-1, with 15 bases aligning to TRBD2. Germline-derived CDR1 and CDR2 are ENHRY and SYGVKD. After removal of 7 bases from V and 1 base from J, the junction contained 8 bases not matched to a gene. The length of the CDR3 is 18 residues. The CDR3 sequence is CAITPSGLAGGSYNEQFF. CDR3 bases: TGTGCCATCACTCCTTCGGGACTAGCGGGAGGTTCCTACAATGAGCAGTTCTTC.

The V and J genes are TRBV5-8 and TRBJ2-4; 15 nucleotides agree with TRBD2. The CDR3 loop spans 15 amino acids. CDR1 is SGHTS, CDR2 YDEGEE, per germline. V shed 2 bases and J 13 bases; nucleotides not matched to a gene: 7. CDR3 DNA sequence: TGTGCCAGCAGCTTCGACAGGGGACTAGCGGGAGGCCAGTACTTC. Translated, it gives CASSFDRGLAGGQYF.

The chain links TRBV12-3 or TRBV12-4 to TRBJ2-3; the D is unclear. The CDR3 is 13 amino acids. The V and J ends lost 4 bases and 2 bases respectively, with 7 bases between them. CDR3 protein: CASSSIATDTQYF. The CDR3, as DNA: TGTGCCAGCAGTTCGATAGCCACAGATACGCAGTATTTT.

This clone was observed a handful of times. The V gene is TRBV4-3, the J gene TRBJ2-7, with D possibly matching TRBD1 (5 bases). CDR3 size: 15 residues. Germline-derived CDR1 and CDR2 are LGHNA and YSLEER. Between the trimmed V and J ends, which lost 0 bases and 3 bases, there was a span of 12 bases. The CDR3, as DNA: TGCGCCAGCAGCCAAGAAGCTGGGGCCCGCTACGAGCAGTACTTC. It yields the protein CASSQEAGARYEQYF.

V gene TRBV6-4 combines with J gene TRBJ2-1; D remains unclear. The V end was cut by 0 bases, the J end by 4 bases, with 10 bases between. Germline CDR1 is MRHNA and CDR2 is SNTAGT. The CDR3 has 15 amino acids. The CDR3 bases are TGTGCCAGCAGTGACTCGGTGGGCTCGTACAATGAGCAGTTCTTC. Its protein product is CASSDSVGSYNEQFF.

In its sample, this clone was seen once. This chain connects TRBV29-1 to TRBJ1-1; D may be TRBD1 (5 bases). The V and J ends lost 6 bases and 4 bases respectively, with 21 bases between them. The V gene's germline CDR1 is SQVTM and CDR2 ANQGSEA. There are 15 residues in the CDR3. The DNA of the CDR3 is TGCAGCGTCAACAACCGGGGGTCCGTCGGCACTGAAGCTTTCTTT. Its translation: CSVNNRGSVGTEAFF.

This rearrangement joins TRBV7-2 to TRBJ2-2; no definite D call. The CDR3 runs to 13 residues. The V gene's germline CDR1 is SGHTA and CDR2 FQGNSA. Trimming removed 4 bases from V and 7 bases from J, with 10 bases in between. CDR3 coding DNA: TGTGCCAGCAGCTCGGACGGATACGGGGAGCTGTTTTTT. Residues: CASSSDGYGELFF.

The J gene is TRBJ1-6, the V gene TRBV25-1; D is unresolved. Germline V gene lookup returns CDR1 MGHDK and CDR2 SYGVNS. The V gene lost 2 bases and the J gene lost 6 bases, with 8 bases spanning the gap. The CDR3 runs to 14 residues. CDR3 DNA: TGTGCCAGCAGTGAAGGATTGGGTAATTCACCCCTCCACTTT. Its protein product is CASSEGLGNSPLHF.

The chain recombines TRBV6-5 with TRBJ2-3; D may be TRBD1 (5 bases). CDR1 and CDR2 (germline): MNHEY, SVGAGI. The CDR3 totals 15 residues. The germline V and J ends were trimmed by 0 bases and 6 bases, with 13 bases remaining between them. DNA of the CDR3: TGTGCCAGCAGTTACTCGGGGCCCTACCCCGATACGCAGTATTTT. This sequence encodes CASSYSGPYPDTQYF.

The chain has TRBV4-2 and TRBJ1-4, with 7 bases aligning to TRBD1. V lost 0 bases to trimming and J lost 4 bases; unmatched junction nucleotides: 20. CDR3 length: 21 residues. Germline values: CDR1 LGHNA, CDR2 YNFKEQ. The CDR3 reads CASSQEGVGRGFPLSNEKLFF. The CDR3 DNA reads as TGTGCCAGCAGCCAAGAAGGGGTTGGCAGGGGGTTCCCCCTGAGTAATGAAAAACTGTTTTTT.

The chain links TRBV6-1 to TRBJ2-5; a weak D match, TRBD2 (5 bases). Trimming removed 2 bases at V and 5 bases at J, with 15 bases between. The CDR3 spans 15 residues. CDR1 and CDR2 (germline): MNHNS, SASEGT. This CDR3 is CASSENGLPGETQYF. The CDR3 nucleotides are TGTGCCAGCAGTGAAAACGGACTTCCCGGGGAGACCCAGTACTTC.

The chain carries TRBV18 and TRBJ1-2, with 10 bases aligning to TRBD1. With 4 bases clipped from V and 6 bases from J, the junction kept 8 bases outside the gene matches. The CDR3 runs 15 residues. Germline V gene lookup returns CDR1 KGHSH and CDR2 LQKENI. The CDR3 DNA is TGTGCCAGCTCACTCTCCGGGACAGGGGACAATGGCTACACCTTC. This sequence encodes CASSLSGTGDNGYTF.

The V gene is TRBV9, the J gene TRBJ2-2; 7 bases fit TRBD2. The CDR3 has 14 amino acids. The V segment lost 6 bases and the J segment 5 bases; nucleotides outside the gene matches: 7. Germline V gene data show CDR1 as SGDLS and CDR2 as YYNGEE. The CDR3 sequence is CASTRGEGTGELFF. CDR3 bases: TGTGCCAGCACCCGAGGGGAGGGAACCGGGGAGCTGTTTTTT.

The V and J genes are TRBV11-3 and TRBJ2-7; D remains unclear. Trimming shortened V by 4 bases and J by 3 bases, and 16 bases separated the two germline ends. The CDR3 is 15 residues long. Germline CDR1 reads SGHNT; CDR2 reads YENEEA. The CDR3 DNA sequence: TGTGCCAGCAGCTCCGCGGTTCACGGTAGCTACGAGCAGTACTTC. It encodes CASSSAVHGSYEQYF.

There are a few counts of this clone. V and J are TRBV6-2 or TRBV6-3 and TRBJ1-1, with D possibly being TRBD1 (5 bases). Trimming cost V 5 bases and J 5 bases, with 12 bases left between them. Germline V gene lookup returns CDR1 MNHEY and CDR2 SVGEGT. The CDR3 runs to 13 residues. This CDR3 is CASSARVTTEAFF. CDR3 nucleotides: TGTGCCAGCAGTGCCAGGGTTACGACTGAAGCTTTCTTT.

The chain carries TRBV6-4 and TRBJ2-2; D might be TRBD1 (5 bases). V shed 0 bases and J shed 5 bases, with 16 bases lying between them. The CDR3 runs to 17 residues. From germline, CDR1 is MRHNA and CDR2 SNTAGT. This CDR3 reads CASSDSSQGIETGELFF. The CDR3 nucleotides read TGTGCCAGCAGTGACTCGAGTCAGGGAATAGAGACCGGGGAGCTGTTTTTT.

The chain links TRBV19 to TRBJ1-4; D gene unclear. This CDR3 is built from 15 residues. The V gene lost 3 bases and the J gene lost 4 bases, with 12 bases spanning the gap. The germline V gene has CDR1 LNHDA and CDR2 SQIVND (reference sequence). DNA for the CDR3: TGTGCCAGTAGTATCACCGGCCCCATTAATGAAAAACTGTTTTTT. Translating it yields CASSITGPINEKLFF.

The chain combines TRBV28 with TRBJ2-1, with 11 bases that match TRBD2. The CDR3 has 16 amino acids. V was pared by 1 base and J by 9 bases, with 8 bases of the junction left unmatched. Per germline, CDR1 MDHEN and CDR2 SYDVKM. This CDR3 is CASSLYSGRAATEQFF. The CDR3 DNA reads TGTGCCAGCAGTTTATATAGCGGGAGGGCGGCCACTGAGCAGTTCTTC.

In regard to this clone: A read error may account for a junction end that differs from germline. The J gene is TRBJ1-2, the V gene TRBV19; maybe TRBD1 (6 bases). Germline loops: CDR1 LNHDA, CDR2 SQIVND (reference sequence). CDR3 length: 15 amino acids. CDR3 protein: CASRIGGRSNYGYTF. As DNA, the CDR3 is TGTGCCAGTAGGATAGGGGGGAGATCGAACTATGGCTACACCTTC.

V is TRBV19 and J is TRBJ1-6; D unresolved. The CDR3 has 17 amino acids. The V gene's germline CDR1 is LNHDA and CDR2 SQIVND (reference sequence). The V and J ends lost 1 base and 7 bases respectively, with 17 bases between them. The CDR3 spells CASSIGSTGIPNSPLHF. In DNA, the CDR3 is TGTGCCAGTAGTATAGGGTCGACGGGGATTCCGAATTCACCCCTCCACTTT.

J is TRBJ1-1 and V is TRBV7-9; no firm D call. This CDR3 has 11 amino acids. In germline, CDR1 is SEHNR, CDR2 FQNEAQ (reference sequence). Trimming left V 3 bases short and J 12 bases short, with 11 bases between. The DNA for the CDR3 is TGTGCCAGCAGCTTCCCTATGGTAACTTTCTTT. Protein product: CASSFPMVTFF.

This chain uses TRBV19 with TRBJ2-1; tentative D call: TRBD1 (6 bases). Trimming removed 4 bases at V and 4 bases at J, with 11 bases between. CDR3 size: 14 residues. CDR1 is LNHDA and CDR2 is SQIVND in the germline V gene (reference sequence). CDR3 nucleotides: TGTGCCAGTAGTACCTGGACAGCGTACAATGAGCAGTTCTTC. This sequence encodes CASSTWTAYNEQFF. Combining the CDR3 with reference TRBV19 and TRBJ2-1 gives the whole variable domain DGGITQSPKYLFRKEGQNVTLSCEQNLNHDAMYWYRQDPGQGLRLIYYSQIVNDFQKGDIAEGYSVSREKKESFPLTVTSAQKNPTAFYLCASSTWTAYNEQFFGPGTRLTVL.